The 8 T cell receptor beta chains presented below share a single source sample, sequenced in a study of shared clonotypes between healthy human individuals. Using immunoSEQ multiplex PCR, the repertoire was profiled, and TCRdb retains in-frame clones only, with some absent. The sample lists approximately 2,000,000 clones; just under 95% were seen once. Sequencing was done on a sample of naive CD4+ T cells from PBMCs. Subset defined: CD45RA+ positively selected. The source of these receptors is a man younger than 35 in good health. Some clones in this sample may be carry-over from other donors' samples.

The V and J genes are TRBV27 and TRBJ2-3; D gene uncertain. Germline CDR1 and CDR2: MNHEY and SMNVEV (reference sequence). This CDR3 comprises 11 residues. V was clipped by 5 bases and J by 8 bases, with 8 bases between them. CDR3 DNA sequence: TGTGCCAGCAGTCCTGAGATTACGCAGTATTTT. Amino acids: CASSPEITQYF.

The chain's CDR3 is CASSITGNANYGYTF. CDR3 coding DNA: TGTGCCAGTAGTATAACAGGGAATGCTAACTATGGCTACACCTTC. V usage is TRBV19 and J usage is TRBJ1-2; D perhaps matches TRBD1 (6 bases). V lost 2 bases and J 0 bases, leaving 10 bases between the germline ends. The germline CDR1 and CDR2 sequences are LNHDA and SQIVND (reference sequence). This CDR3 is built from 15 residues.

The CDR3 spells CASSLGASLGGELFF. CDR3 nucleotides: TGCGCCAGCAGCTTGGGAGCTAGCTTGGGCGGGGAGCTGTTTTTT. The V and J genes are TRBV5-1 and TRBJ2-2, with D perhaps TRBD2 (5 bases). V lost 0 bases to trimming and J lost 7 bases, with 13 bases between them. CDR1 is SGHRS, CDR2 YFSETQ, per germline. The CDR3 sequence is 15 residues long.

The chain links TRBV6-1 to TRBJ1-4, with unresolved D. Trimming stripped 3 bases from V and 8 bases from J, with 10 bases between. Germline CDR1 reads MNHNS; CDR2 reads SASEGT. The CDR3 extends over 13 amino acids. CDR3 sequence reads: CASSDFVREKLFF. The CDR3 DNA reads TGTGCCAGCAGTGATTTTGTCAGAGAAAAACTGTTTTTT.

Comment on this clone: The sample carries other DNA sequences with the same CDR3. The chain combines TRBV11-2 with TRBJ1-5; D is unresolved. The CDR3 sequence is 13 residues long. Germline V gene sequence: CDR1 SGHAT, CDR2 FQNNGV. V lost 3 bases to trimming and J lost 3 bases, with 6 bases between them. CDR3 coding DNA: TGTGCCAGCAGCTTGGGCCTCAATCAGCCCCAGCATTTT. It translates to CASSLGLNQPQHF.

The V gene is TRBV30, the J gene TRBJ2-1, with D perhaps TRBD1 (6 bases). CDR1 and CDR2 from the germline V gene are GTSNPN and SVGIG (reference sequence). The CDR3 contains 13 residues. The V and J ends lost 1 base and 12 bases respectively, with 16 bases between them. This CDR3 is CAWSASRGRGQFF. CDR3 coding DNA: TGTGCCTGGAGTGCGTCGAGGGGCAGGGGGCAGTTCTTC. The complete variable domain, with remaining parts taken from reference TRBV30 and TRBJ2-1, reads SQTIHQWPATLVQPVGSPLSLECTVEGTSNPNLYWYRQAAGRGLQLLFYSVGIGQISSEVPQNLSASRPQDRQFILSSKKLLLSDSGFYLCAWSASRGRGQFFGPGTRLTVL.

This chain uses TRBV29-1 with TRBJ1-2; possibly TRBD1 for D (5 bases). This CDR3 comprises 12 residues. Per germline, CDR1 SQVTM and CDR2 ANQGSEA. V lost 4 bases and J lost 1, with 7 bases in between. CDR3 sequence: CSVGGVNYGYTF. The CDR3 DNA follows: TGCAGCGTTGGAGGGGTTAACTATGGCTACACCTTC.

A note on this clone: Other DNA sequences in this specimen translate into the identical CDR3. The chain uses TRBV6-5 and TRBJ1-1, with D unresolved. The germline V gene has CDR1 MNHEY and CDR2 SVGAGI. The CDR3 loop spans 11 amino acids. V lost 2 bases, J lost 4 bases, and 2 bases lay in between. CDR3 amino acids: CASSYGTEAFF. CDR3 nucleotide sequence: TGTGCCAGCAGTTACGGCACTGAAGCTTTCTTT.